This T cell receptor beta chain emerged from a study of blood T cell repertoires in COVID-19. Looking at the study overall: The United States, Italy and Spain supplied acute and convalescent COVID-19 samples. Nucleic acid was either cDNA or gDNA, and it came from T cells, B-cell-depleted T cells, or PBMCs.

Using immunoSEQ multiplex PCR, the repertoire was profiled, and TCRdb retains in-frame clones only, with some absent. There are 200,000 to 250,000 clones in the sample; more than 80% occur only once, and roughly 7.8% lies in the top ten. This CDR3 spans 14 amino acids. The germline CDR1 and CDR2 sequences are SGDLS and YYNGEE. V lost 3 bases to trimming and J lost 6 bases, with 13 bases between them. The sequenced sample consisted of peripheral blood. The chain has TRBV9 and TRBJ2-4; D might be TRBD1 (5 bases). The sequence was obtained from a woman of 80 years or more with COVID-19, enrolled during active disease. CDR3 nucleotides: TGTGCCAGCAGCGACGTATCGACAGCAAACATTCAGTACTTC. This encodes CASSDVSTANIQYF. The whole variable domain, remainder taken from reference TRBV9 and TRBJ2-4, is DSGVTQTPKHLITATGQRVTLRCSPRSGDLSVYWYQQSLDQGLQFLIQYYNGEERAKGNILERFSAQQFPDLHSELNLSSLELGDSALYFCASSDVSTANIQYFGAGTRLSVL.